The entry below describes one T cell receptor beta chain. Sequencing was performed with immunoSEQ multiplex PCR; in TCRdb, only in-frame clones are kept and a portion is missing. The sample includes roughly 8,600 clones, over 75% of them seen just once. J lost 9 bases, V lost 4 bases, and 13 bases had no gene match. This CDR3 spans 16 amino acids. Germline V gene lookup returns CDR1 SGDLS and CDR2 YYNGEE. The data originate from a study of neoadjuvant nivolumab and ipilimumab in lung cancer. Sequenced material: tumor tissue, taken after neoadjuvant nivolumab, alone or with ipilimumab, at or shortly before surgery. This receptor was identified in an adult with non-small cell lung cancer. V gene TRBV9 combines with J gene TRBJ2-1, with 10 bases aligning to TRBD1. The CDR3 spells CASSIHRGTGVGEQFF. Written as DNA, the CDR3 is TGTGCCAGCAGCATTCATCGCGGGACAGGGGTAGGTGAGCAGTTCTTC.